These 3 T cell receptor beta chains share one sample of origin, sequenced in a study of CD8+CD57+ T cells in acquired aplastic anemia. Those patients picked for sequencing had displayed CD8+CD57+ cell expansion on flow cytometry. The study profiled TCR beta VDJ and CDR3 using genomic DNA as template. TCRdb redid the calling of the reads with MiXCR, one entry per CDR3 protein. The profile shows 150,000 to 200,000 distinct CDR3 sequences, around half of them singletons. The material sequenced was sorted CD4+, CD8+, or CD8+CD57+ T cells (not recorded which) from PBMCs. These receptors all come from a human donor with aplastic anemia.

The rearrangement uses TRBV10-3 and TRBJ2-1, with D uncertain. Trimming took off 0 bases at V and 7 bases at J, with 7 bases between the two ends. CDR1 ENHRY and CDR2 SYGVKD come from the germline V gene. The CDR3 consists of 13 residues. The CDR3 coding sequence is TGTGCCATCAGTGAGTCGGTATTGAATGAGCAGTTCTTC. This translates into CAISESVLNEQFF.

The gene calls are TRBV7-9 and TRBJ2-7; 10 bases agree with TRBD2. V lost 4 bases to trimming and J lost 2 bases; unmatched junction nucleotides: 5. The CDR3 is made up of 15 amino acids. CDR1 is SEHNR and CDR2 is FQNEAQ in the germline V gene (reference sequence). CDR3 DNA sequence: TGTGCCAGCAGCTCGGGGACTAGCGCAGCCTACGAGCAGTACTTC. Translated, it gives CASSSGTSAAYEQYF.

The gene calls are TRBV19 and TRBJ2-2, with D perhaps TRBD1 (6 bases). There are 15 residues in the CDR3. Trimming removed 9 bases from V and 0 bases from J, with 14 bases in between. Germline V gene sequence: CDR1 LNHDA, CDR2 SQIVND (reference sequence). CDR3 in DNA: TGTGCCAGCATGGTGGGGACAACGAACACCGGGGAGCTGTTTTTT. It is translated as CASMVGTTNTGELFF.